This T cell receptor (beta chain) originates from a study of blood T cell repertoires in COVID-19. In the study overall: PBMCs, B-cell-depleted T cells, or T cells were the source of the cDNA or gDNA that made up the material.

TCRdb's table, derived via immunoSEQ multiplex PCR, lists solely in-frame clones and lacks some. The sample includes 210,000 or so clones, under 90% seen only once; the top ten take approximately 6.7%. The trim removed 1 base at V and 12 bases at J, leaving 5 bases unmatched. Germline CDR1 SEHNR, CDR2 FQNEAQ (reference sequence). This CDR3 spans 13 amino acids. The TCR sequence derives from a man in his forties with acute or convalescent COVID-19. The sample was peripheral blood. This sequence joins TRBV7-9 and TRBJ1-1; 10 bases are shared with TRBD1. CDR3 protein: CASSLERQGASFF. CDR3 coding DNA: TGTGCCAGCAGCTTAGAGAGACAGGGGGCTTCTTTCTTT.